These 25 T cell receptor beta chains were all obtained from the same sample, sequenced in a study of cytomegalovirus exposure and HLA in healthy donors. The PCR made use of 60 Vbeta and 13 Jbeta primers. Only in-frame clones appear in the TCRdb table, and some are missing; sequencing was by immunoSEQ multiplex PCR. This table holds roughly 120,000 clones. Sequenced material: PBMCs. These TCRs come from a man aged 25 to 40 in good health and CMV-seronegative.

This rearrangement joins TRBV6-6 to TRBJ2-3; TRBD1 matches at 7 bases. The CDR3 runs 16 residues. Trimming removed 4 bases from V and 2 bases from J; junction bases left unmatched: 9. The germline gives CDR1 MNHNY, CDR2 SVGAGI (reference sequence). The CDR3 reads CASSWARTGHTDTQYF. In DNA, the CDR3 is TGTGCCAGCAGTTGGGCCCGGACAGGACACACAGATACGCAGTATTTT.

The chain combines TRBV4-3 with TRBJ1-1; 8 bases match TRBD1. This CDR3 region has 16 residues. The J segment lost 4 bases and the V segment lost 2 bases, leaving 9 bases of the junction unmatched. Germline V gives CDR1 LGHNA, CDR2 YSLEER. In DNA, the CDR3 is TGCGCCAGCAGCCAAACCCTCGGACAGGGCGGCACTGAAGCTTTCTTT. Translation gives CASSQTLGQGGTEAFF.

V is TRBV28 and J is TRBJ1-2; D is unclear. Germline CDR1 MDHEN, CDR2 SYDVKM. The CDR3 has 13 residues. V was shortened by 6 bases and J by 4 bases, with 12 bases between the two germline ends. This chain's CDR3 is CASRWAASYGYTF. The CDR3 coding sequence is TGTGCCAGCAGATGGGCTGCCTCCTATGGCTACACCTTC.

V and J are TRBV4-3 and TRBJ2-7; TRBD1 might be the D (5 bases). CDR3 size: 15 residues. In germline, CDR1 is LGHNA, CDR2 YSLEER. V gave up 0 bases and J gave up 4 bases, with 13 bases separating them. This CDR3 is CASSQDRQGIYEQYF. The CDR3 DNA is TGCGCCAGCAGCCAAGATCGGCAGGGTATTTACGAGCAGTACTTC.

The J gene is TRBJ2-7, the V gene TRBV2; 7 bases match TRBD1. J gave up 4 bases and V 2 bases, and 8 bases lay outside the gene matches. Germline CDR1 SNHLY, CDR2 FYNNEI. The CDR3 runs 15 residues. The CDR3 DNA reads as TGTGCCAGCAGTGAAACGGGACAGAGAGCGTACGAGCAGTACTTC. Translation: CASSETGQRAYEQYF.

The CDR3 region has the DNA TGTGCCAGCCGGGACAGTTTTTCCTACGAGCAGTACTTC. This codes for CASRDSFSYEQYF. The chain links TRBV7-2 to TRBJ2-7; TRBD1 matches 7 bases. This CDR3 contains 13 residues. V gave up 8 bases and J gave up 1 base; unmatched junction bases: 5. The germline gives CDR1 SGHTA, CDR2 FQGNSA.

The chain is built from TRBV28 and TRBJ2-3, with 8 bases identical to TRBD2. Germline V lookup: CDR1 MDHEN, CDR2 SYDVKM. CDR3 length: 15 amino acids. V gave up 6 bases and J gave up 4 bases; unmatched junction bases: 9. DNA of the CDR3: TGTGCCAGCAGGATAGCGGGGCGGACGGCAGATACGCAGTATTTT. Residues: CASRIAGRTADTQYF. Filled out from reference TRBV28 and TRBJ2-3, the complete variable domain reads DVKVTQSSRYLVKRTGEKVFLECVQDMDHENMFWYRQDPGLGLRLIYFSYDVKMKEKGDIPEGYSVSREKKERFSLILESASTNQTSMYLCASRIAGRTADTQYFGPGTRLTVL.

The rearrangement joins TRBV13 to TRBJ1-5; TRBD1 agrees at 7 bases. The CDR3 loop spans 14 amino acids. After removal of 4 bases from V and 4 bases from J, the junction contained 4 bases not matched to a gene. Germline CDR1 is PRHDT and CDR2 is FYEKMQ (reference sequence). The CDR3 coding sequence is TGTGCCAGCAGCTCAAGGGACAGTAATCAGCCCCAGCATTTT. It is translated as CASSSRDSNQPQHF. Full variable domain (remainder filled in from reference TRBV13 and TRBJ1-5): AAGVIQSPRHLIKEKRETATLKCYPIPRHDTVYWYQQGPGQDPQFLISFYEKMQSDKGSIPDRFSAQQFSDYHSELNMSSLELGDSALYFCASSSRDSNQPQHFGDGTRLSIL.

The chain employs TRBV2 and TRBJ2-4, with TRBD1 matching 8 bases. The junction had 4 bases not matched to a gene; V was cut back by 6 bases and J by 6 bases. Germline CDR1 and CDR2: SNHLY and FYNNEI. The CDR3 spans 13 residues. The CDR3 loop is CASSGQGRNIQYF. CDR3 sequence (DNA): TGTGCCAGCAGCGGACAGGGACGAAACATTCAGTACTTC.

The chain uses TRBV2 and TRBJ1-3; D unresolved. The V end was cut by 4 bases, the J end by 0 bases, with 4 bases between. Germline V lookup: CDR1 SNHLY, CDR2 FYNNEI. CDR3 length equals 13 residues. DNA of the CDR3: TGTGCCAGCAGTGCTTCCTCTGGAAACACCATATATTTT. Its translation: CASSASSGNTIYF.

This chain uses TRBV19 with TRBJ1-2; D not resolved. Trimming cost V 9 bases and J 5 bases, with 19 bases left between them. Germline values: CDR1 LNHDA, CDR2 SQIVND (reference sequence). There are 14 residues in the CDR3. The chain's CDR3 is CASVTRSEIYGYTF. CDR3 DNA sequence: TGTGCCAGCGTGACTAGGTCGGAGATTTATGGCTACACCTTC.

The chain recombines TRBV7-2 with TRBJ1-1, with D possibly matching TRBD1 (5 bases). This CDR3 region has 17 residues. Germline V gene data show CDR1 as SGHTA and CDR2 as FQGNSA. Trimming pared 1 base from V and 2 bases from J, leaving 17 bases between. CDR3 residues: CASSLVPMGQGNTEAFF. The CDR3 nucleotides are TGTGCCAGCAGCTTAGTTCCAATGGGGCAGGGCAACACTGAAGCTTTCTTT. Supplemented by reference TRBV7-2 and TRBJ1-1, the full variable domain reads GAGVSQSPSNKVTEKGKDVELRCDPISGHTALYWYRQSLGQGLEFLIYFQGNSAPDKSGLPSDRFSAERTGGSVSTLTIQRTQQEDSAVYLCASSLVPMGQGNTEAFFGQGTRLTVV.

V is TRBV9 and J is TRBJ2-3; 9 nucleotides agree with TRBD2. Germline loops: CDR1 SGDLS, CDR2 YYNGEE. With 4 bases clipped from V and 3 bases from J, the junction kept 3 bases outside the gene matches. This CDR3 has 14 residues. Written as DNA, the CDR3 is TGTGCCAGCAGCCGCGGGGGGGCAACAGATACGCAGTATTTT. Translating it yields CASSRGGATDTQYF.

Here the CDR3 DNA reads TGTGCCAGCAGCCGCAGACCGGGACAGGGGATTGAAAAACTGTTTTTT. This translates into CASSRRPGQGIEKLFF. V and J are TRBV7-8 and TRBJ1-4; 10 bases line up with TRBD1. The CDR3 sequence is 16 residues long. Unmatched junction bases numbered 10, after V lost 5 bases and J lost 7 bases. From germline, CDR1 is SGHVS and CDR2 FQNEAQ.

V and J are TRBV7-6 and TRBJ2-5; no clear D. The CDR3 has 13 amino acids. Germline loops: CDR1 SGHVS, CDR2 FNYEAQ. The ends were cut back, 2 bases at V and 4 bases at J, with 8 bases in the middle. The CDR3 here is CASSLNFGETQYF. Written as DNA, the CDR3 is TGTGCCAGCAGCTTAAACTTCGGAGAGACCCAGTACTTC.

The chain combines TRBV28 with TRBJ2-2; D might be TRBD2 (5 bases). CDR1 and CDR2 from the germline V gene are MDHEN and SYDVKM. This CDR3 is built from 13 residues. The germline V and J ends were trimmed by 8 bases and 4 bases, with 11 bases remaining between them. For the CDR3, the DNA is TGTGCCAGCGGGAGAGGTTTCACCGGGGAGCTGTTTTTT. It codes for CASGRGFTGELFF.

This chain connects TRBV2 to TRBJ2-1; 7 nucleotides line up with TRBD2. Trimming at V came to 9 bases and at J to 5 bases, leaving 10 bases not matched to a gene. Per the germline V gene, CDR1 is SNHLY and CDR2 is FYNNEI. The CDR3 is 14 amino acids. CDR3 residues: CARDRSSGHNEQFF. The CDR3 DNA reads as TGTGCCAGGGACCGGTCTAGCGGACACAATGAGCAGTTCTTC.

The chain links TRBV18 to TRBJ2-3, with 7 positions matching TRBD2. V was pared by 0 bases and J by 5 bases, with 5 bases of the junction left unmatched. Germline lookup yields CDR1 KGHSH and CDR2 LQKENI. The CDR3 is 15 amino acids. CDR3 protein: CASSPPTGGVDTQYF. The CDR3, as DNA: TGTGCCAGCTCACCACCGACGGGAGGAGTAGATACGCAGTATTTT.

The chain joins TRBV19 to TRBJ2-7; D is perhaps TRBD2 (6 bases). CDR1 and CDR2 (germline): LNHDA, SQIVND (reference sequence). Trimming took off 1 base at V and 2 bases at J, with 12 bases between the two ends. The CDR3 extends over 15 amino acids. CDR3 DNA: TGTGCCAGTAGTATAGTGCGGGGTGTTACCTACGAGCAGTACTTC. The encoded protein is CASSIVRGVTYEQYF.

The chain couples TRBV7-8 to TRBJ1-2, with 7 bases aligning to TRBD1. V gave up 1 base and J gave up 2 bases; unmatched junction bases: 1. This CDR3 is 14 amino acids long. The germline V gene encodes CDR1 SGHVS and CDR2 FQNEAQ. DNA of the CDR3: TGTGCCAGCAGCTTAGAGACAGGGAACTATGGCTACACCTTC. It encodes CASSLETGNYGYTF.

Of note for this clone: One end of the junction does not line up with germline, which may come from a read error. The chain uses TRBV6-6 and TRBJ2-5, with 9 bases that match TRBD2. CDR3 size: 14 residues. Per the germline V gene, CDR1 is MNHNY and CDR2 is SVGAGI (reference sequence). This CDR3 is CASSNPSGTEIQYF. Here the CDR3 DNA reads TGTGCCAGCAGTAATCCTAGCGGGACTGAGATCCAGTACTTC.

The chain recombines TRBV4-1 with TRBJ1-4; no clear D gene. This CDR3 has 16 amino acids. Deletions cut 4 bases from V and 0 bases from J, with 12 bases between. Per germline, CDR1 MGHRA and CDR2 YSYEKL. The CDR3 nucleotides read TGCGCCAGCAGCCCTCTAGGTCAAGCAACTAATGAAAAACTGTTTTTT. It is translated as CASSPLGQATNEKLFF.

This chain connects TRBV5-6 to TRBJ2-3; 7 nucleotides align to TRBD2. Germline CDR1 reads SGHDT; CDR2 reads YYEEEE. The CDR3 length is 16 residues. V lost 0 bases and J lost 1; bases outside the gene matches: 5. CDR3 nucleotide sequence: TGTGCCAGCAGCTTGGGACTAGCTTATGGCACAGATACGCAGTATTTT. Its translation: CASSLGLAYGTDTQYF.

CDR3 bases: TGTGCCAGCAAGTGGACAGCGGGAAATCAGCCCCAGCATTTT. It encodes CASKWTAGNQPQHF. The chain combines TRBV27 with TRBJ1-5, with D perhaps matching TRBD1 (6 bases). In germline, CDR1 is MNHEY, CDR2 SMNVEV (reference sequence). V was trimmed by 7 bases and J by 4 bases, leaving 14 bases between them. The CDR3 spans 14 residues.

The CDR3 is CASKTGPLNTEAFF. The CDR3 DNA reads as TGTGCCAGCAAGACTGGCCCGTTGAACACTGAAGCTTTCTTT. The chain combines TRBV28 with TRBJ1-1; D call uncertain. The CDR3 extends over 14 amino acids. Trimming pared 7 bases from V and 0 bases from J, leaving 12 bases between. CDR1 and CDR2 (germline): MDHEN, SYDVKM.